Each of the 28 T cell receptor beta chains below was sequenced from the same sample in a study of T-cell memory formation after mild COVID-19. TCRdb independently ran MiXCR on the 5' RACE reads; one entry per CDR3 protein. The data contain about 270,000 distinct CDR3 sequences, 15% to 20% of them seen just once; the ten biggest clones take up roughly 20%. Material: PBMCs or a T cell subset sorted from them (not recorded which). Source of these receptors: a man younger than 35 who had mild COVID-19 (a few samples of this study predate the infection). Cell type and time point are not known.

The rearrangement joins TRBV4-1 to TRBJ1-4, with 7 bases matching TRBD1. The germline V gene has CDR1 MGHRA and CDR2 YSYEKL. V lost 0 bases and J lost 5; bases outside the gene matches: 6. The CDR3 has 16 amino acids. The CDR3 region has the DNA TGCGCCAGCAGCCAAGATAAGGGACAGCAAAATGAAAAACTGTTTTTT. This codes for CASSQDKGQQNEKLFF.

This clonotype was seen at least ten times. This chain uses TRBV2 with TRBJ2-4; the D gene is possibly TRBD1 (6 bases). This CDR3 spans 12 amino acids. From germline, CDR1 is SNHLY and CDR2 FYNNEI. Trimming stripped 6 bases from V and 6 bases from J, with 9 bases between. The CDR3: CASRDSLNIQYF. The CDR3 DNA reads TGTGCCAGCAGGGACAGTTTAAACATTCAGTACTTC. Looking up the rest from reference TRBV2 and TRBJ2-4 gives the full variable domain: EPEVTQTPSHQVTQMGQEVILRCVPISNHLYFYWYRQILGQKVEFLVSFYNNEISEKSEIFDDQFSVERPDGSNFTLKIRSTKLEDSAMYFCASRDSLNIQYFGAGTRLSVL.

This clonotype was counted between two and nine times. The V call is TRBV7-2, the J call TRBJ2-4; 7 bases agree with TRBD1. Germline V gene lookup returns CDR1 SGHTA and CDR2 FQGNSA. The trim removed 5 bases at V and 2 bases at J, leaving 9 bases unmatched. The CDR3 is 16 residues long. The CDR3 region is CASSEGSGQTKNIQYF. CDR3 nucleotides: TGTGCCAGCAGCGAAGGGTCGGGACAGACCAAAAACATTCAGTACTTC.

This chain joins TRBV29-1 and TRBJ2-5; D perhaps matches TRBD2 (7 bases). This CDR3 has 14 residues. Per germline, CDR1 SQVTM and CDR2 ANQGSEA. The V gene lost 3 bases and the J gene lost 5 bases, with 16 bases spanning the gap. For the CDR3, the DNA is TGCAGCGTTGAGGGAGGGGGAGATGTGGAGACCCAGTACTTC. This translates into CSVEGGGDVETQYF.

This clonotype was observed many times. The rearrangement joins TRBV20-1 to TRBJ1-4; D not certain. Germline values: CDR1 DFQATT, CDR2 SNEGSKA (reference sequence). The CDR3 covers 14 residues. Between the trimmed V and J ends, which lost 5 bases and 7 bases, there was a span of 17 bases. The CDR3 here is CSAGHGRRGEKLFF. For the CDR3, the DNA is TGCAGTGCTGGGCACGGGCGCCGAGGTGAAAAACTGTTTTTT.

This clonotype occurred a few times. The CDR3 here is CASQRTGYEQYV. CDR3 coding DNA: TGTGCCAGCCAGCGGACAGGGTACGAGCAGTACGTC. The chain links TRBV28 to TRBJ2-7; 8 bases line up with TRBD1. V was pared by 8 bases and J by 4 bases, with 4 bases of the junction left unmatched. The CDR3 sequence is 12 residues long. Looked up from germline, CDR1 is MDHEN and CDR2 is SYDVKM.

This chain uses TRBV12-3 or TRBV12-4 with TRBJ1-2, with a possible D match to TRBD1 (5 bases). There are 14 residues in the CDR3. Deletions cut 6 bases from V and 2 bases from J, with 13 bases between. DNA for the CDR3: TGTGCCAGCAGGCCCCCAGCAGGGAACTATGGCTACACCTTC. This translates into CASRPPAGNYGYTF.

This clonotype occurred a few times. This chain uses TRBV4-3 with TRBJ2-1; D remains unclear. V shed 0 bases and J shed 2 bases, with 14 bases lying between them. The CDR3 extends over 17 amino acids. Looked up from germline, CDR1 is LGHNA and CDR2 is YSLEER. The CDR3 loop reads CASSQDLVTYPYNEQFF. DNA for the CDR3: TGCGCCAGCAGCCAAGATCTAGTCACTTACCCCTACAATGAGCAGTTCTTC.

This sequence joins TRBV4-1 and TRBJ2-1, with 16 positions matching TRBD2. V lost 2 bases and J lost 0; bases outside the gene matches: 13. CDR1 is MGHRA, CDR2 YSYEKL, per germline. The CDR3 totals 22 residues. CDR3 coding DNA: TGCGCCAGCAGCCAACACCCTCCGGGACTAGCGGGGGGGGCGAGCTCCTACAATGAGCAGTTCTTC. Translation: CASSQHPPGLAGGASSYNEQFF.

This chain connects TRBV7-2 to TRBJ2-2; 7 nucleotides match TRBD1. The ends lost 3 bases at V and 2 bases at J; junction bases unmatched: 9. Germline V CDR1 and CDR2: SGHTA, FQGNSA. The length of the CDR3 is 17 residues. Here the CDR3 DNA reads TGTGCCAGCAGCTTTCCGCCGGGGACAGTAAACACCGGGGAGCTGTTTTTT. Translated, it gives CASSFPPGTVNTGELFF.

The chain is built from TRBV7-2 and TRBJ1-5; D is undetermined. Germline V gene sequence: CDR1 SGHTA, CDR2 FQGNSA. The V end lost 7 bases, the J end lost 3 bases, and 13 bases lay between the germline ends. The CDR3 consists of 14 residues. DNA of the CDR3: TGTGCCAGCACCGAGGACGGATACAATCAGCCCCAGCATTTT. Its translation is CASTEDGYNQPQHF.

This chain uses TRBV15 with TRBJ2-1; D gene unclear. V was trimmed by 0 bases and J by 8 bases, leaving 17 bases between them. The CDR3 runs to 16 residues. CDR1 and CDR2 from the germline V gene are LNHNV and YYDKDF (reference sequence). Written as DNA, the CDR3 is TGTGCCACCAGCAGAGATGGGCCTCTGGAGCGTCATGAGCAGTTCTTC. Protein product: CATSRDGPLERHEQFF.

This clonotype occurred a few times. The V gene is TRBV30, the J gene TRBJ1-5, with a weak D call TRBD1 (5 bases). Germline assignment: CDR1 GTSNPN and CDR2 SVGIG (reference sequence). Trimming cost V 4 bases and J 6 bases, with 16 bases left between them. The CDR3 covers 14 residues. CDR3 loop: CAWTNGGGRQPQHF. CDR3 nucleotide sequence: TGTGCCTGGACCAATGGGGGGGGACGTCAGCCCCAGCATTTT.

The V call is TRBV29-1, the J call TRBJ2-1; possibly TRBD1 or TRBD2 for D (7 bases each). From germline, CDR1 is SQVTM and CDR2 ANQGSEA. This CDR3 spans 14 amino acids. V was trimmed by 6 bases and J by 12 bases, leaving 24 bases between them. As DNA, the CDR3 is TGCAGCGTGGGAGGGGGCCAGGGGGGTGTGGGGCAGTTCTTC. Residues: CSVGGGQGGVGQFF.

J is TRBJ2-7 and V is TRBV18, with 12 positions matching TRBD2. CDR3 length equals 16 residues. Germline CDR1 reads KGHSH; CDR2 reads LQKENI. V was clipped by 1 base and J by 0 bases; unmatched bases: 1. The chain's CDR3 is CASSPRLAGASYEQYF. In DNA, the CDR3 is TGTGCCAGCTCACCACGACTAGCGGGGGCCTCCTACGAGCAGTACTTC.

V is TRBV12-3 or TRBV12-4 and J is TRBJ1-6, with TRBD1 matching over 11 bases. The CDR3 runs 14 residues. V gave up 5 bases and J gave up 9 bases; unmatched junction bases: 3. CDR3 in amino acids: CASSGTGGTSPLHF. The CDR3 region has the DNA TGTGCCAGCAGTGGGACAGGGGGAACTTCACCCCTCCACTTT.

This clonotype was seen more than once but under ten times. This chain connects TRBV6-1 to TRBJ1-2, with TRBD1 as a possible D gene (6 bases). Per germline, CDR1 MNHNS and CDR2 SASEGT. The ends were cut back, 7 bases at V and 6 bases at J, with 18 bases in the middle. The length of the CDR3 is 14 residues. CDR3 bases: TGTGCCAGCAATCCCGGGACATGGTACAATGGCTACACCTTC. It yields the protein CASNPGTWYNGYTF.

This clonotype was seen a handful of times. The rearrangement uses TRBV28 and TRBJ2-3; D unclear. V lost 10 bases and J lost 4, with 21 bases in between. CDR1 and CDR2 (germline): MDHEN, SYDVKM. CDR3 length: 15 residues. The chain's CDR3 is CATHSGGSLADTQYF. For the CDR3, the DNA is TGTGCCACCCATTCGGGTGGTTCGCTGGCAGATACGCAGTATTTT.

This clonotype came up many times. The CDR3 nucleotides are TGCGCCAGCAGCTTGGAGGGAATTACTAATTCACCCCTCCACTTT. Its protein product is CASSLEGITNSPLHF. This sequence joins TRBV5-1 and TRBJ1-6, with D unclear. Germline V gene lookup returns CDR1 SGHRS and CDR2 YFSETQ. This CDR3 spans 15 amino acids. V gave up 0 bases and J gave up 6 bases, with 10 bases separating them.

This clonotype appeared many times. The chain is built from TRBV2 and TRBJ2-7; 8 bases are a match to TRBD1. After removal of 1 base from V and 4 bases from J, the junction contained 6 bases not matched to a gene. CDR1 is SNHLY, CDR2 FYNNEI, per germline. This CDR3 is built from 15 residues. The CDR3 nucleotides read TGTGCCAGCAGTGAAGGGACAGGGCTATATTACGAGCAGTACTTC. It is translated as CASSEGTGLYYEQYF.

This clonotype occurred a few times. V is TRBV20-1 and J is TRBJ1-5, with unresolved D. V was clipped by 6 bases and J by 4 bases, with 13 bases between them. The CDR3 is 13 residues long. Germline assignment: CDR1 DFQATT and CDR2 SNEGSKA (reference sequence). This chain's CDR3 is CSALRGYNQPQHF. As DNA, the CDR3 is TGCAGTGCCCTTCGAGGGTATAATCAGCCCCAGCATTTT.

J is TRBJ1-1 and V is TRBV7-9; possible D gene TRBD1, 5 bases. Germline CDR1 SEHNR, CDR2 FQNEAQ (reference sequence). The germline V and J ends were trimmed by 3 bases and 4 bases, with 12 bases remaining between them. The CDR3 sequence is 14 residues long. In DNA form, the CDR3 reads TGTGCCAGCAGCTTCGACAGCGGAGGCACTGAAGCTTTCTTT. Protein: CASSFDSGGTEAFF.

The sample holds a few counts of this clonotype. The chain is built from TRBV4-3 and TRBJ1-2; D gene unclear. Germline V gene lookup returns CDR1 LGHNA and CDR2 YSLEER. The CDR3 sequence is 15 residues long. The germline V and J ends were trimmed by 0 bases and 9 bases, with 17 bases remaining between them. CDR3 bases: TGCGCCAGCAGCCAAGATGTCCTTAGCGGTGTTAGCTACACCTTC. The encoded protein is CASSQDVLSGVSYTF.

The V and J genes are TRBV28 and TRBJ2-1; no clear D gene. This CDR3 is built from 12 residues. The ends were cut back, 4 bases at V and 5 bases at J, with 6 bases in the middle. The germline gives CDR1 MDHEN, CDR2 SYDVKM. The CDR3 here is CASSSLNNEQFF. CDR3 bases: TGTGCCAGCAGTTCCCTAAACAATGAGCAGTTCTTC.

In its sample, this clonotype was seen many times. The rearrangement joins TRBV30 to TRBJ2-1; unclear D gene. This CDR3 comprises 10 residues. From germline, CDR1 is GTSNPN and CDR2 SVGIG (reference sequence). V lost 0 bases and J lost 6, with 0 bases in between. The CDR3 DNA is TGTGCCTGGAGTGTCAATGAGCAGTTCTTC. Amino acid sequence: CAWSVNEQFF.

The genes are TRBV5-1 and TRBJ2-5; D gene ambiguous. The CDR3 has 13 residues. The germline V and J ends were trimmed by 2 bases and 5 bases, with 10 bases remaining between them. The germline V gene encodes CDR1 SGHRS and CDR2 YFSETQ. This CDR3 reads CASSFGLGETQYF. DNA of the CDR3: TGCGCCAGCAGCTTCGGGCTCGGGGAGACCCAGTACTTC. The variable domain in full, with the rest retrieved from reference TRBV5-1 and TRBJ2-5, is KAGVTQTPRYLIKTRGQQVTLSCSPISGHRSVSWYQQTPGQGLQFLFEYFSETQRNKGNFPGRFSGRQFSNSRSEMNVSTLELGDSALYLCASSFGLGETQYFGPGTRLLVL.

The table lists this clonotype with a few counts. This chain connects TRBV28 to TRBJ2-7, with unresolved D. CDR3 length: 14 residues. Per the germline V gene, CDR1 is MDHEN and CDR2 is SYDVKM. V lost 2 bases and J 2 bases, leaving 10 bases between the germline ends. The chain's CDR3 is CASSLQGYAYEQYV. The CDR3 bases are TGTGCCAGCAGTTTACAAGGGTATGCCTACGAGCAGTACGTC.

This rearrangement joins TRBV7-9 to TRBJ2-5; D call uncertain. The germline gives CDR1 SEHNR, CDR2 FQNEAQ (reference sequence). V was shortened by 1 base and J by 7 bases, with 7 bases between the two germline ends. The CDR3 is made up of 12 amino acids. The CDR3 nucleotides are TGTGCCAGCAGCTTAGATGGGCGGACCCAGTACTTC. Amino acids: CASSLDGRTQYF.